The next 28 T cell receptor beta chains were all read from a single sample in a study of blood T cells in healthy people across ages. For the second PCR, which ran for 7 to 11 cycles, a sample-barcoded 5' primer and a J-beta primer mix were used. A single record per CDR3 protein comes from TCRdb applying MiXCR to the 5' RACE reads. This table has 850,000 to 1,000,000 distinct CDR3 sequences, 40% to 60% appearing once. What was sequenced was blood. Every receptor here comes from a man aged 30-40 years in good health.

This clonotype was detected a few times. This chain's CDR3 is CASRRVGQVNTEAFF. The CDR3 DNA reads TGTGCCAGCAGGCGAGTAGGGCAGGTGAACACTGAAGCTTTCTTT. V is TRBV12-3 or TRBV12-4 and J is TRBJ1-1; D remains ambiguous. The V end was cut by 6 bases, the J end by 0 bases, with 14 bases between. CDR3 size: 15 residues.

On this clonotype itself: Its ends do not fully match the called genes, so a read error is possible. The chain couples TRBV3-1 to TRBJ1-2; possibly TRBD1 for D (6 bases). The germline gives CDR1 LGHDT, CDR2 YNNKEL (reference sequence). The CDR3 sequence is 17 residues long. CDR3 bases: TGTGCCAGCAGCCAAGTTCCCGGGCGGCAGGGGAACTATGGCCACACCTTC. It encodes CASSQVPGRQGNYGHTF. Variable domain in full (rest from reference TRBV3-1 and TRBJ1-2): DTAVSQTPKYLVTQMGNDKSIKCEQNLGHDTMYWYKQDSKKFLKIMFSYNNKELIINETVPNRFSPKSPDKAHLNLHINSLELGDSAVYFCASSQVPGRQGNYGHTFGSGTRLTVV.

In this sample, this clonotype turned up a few times. This chain uses TRBV6-6 with TRBJ2-4; TRBD1 matches 9 bases. There are 16 residues in the CDR3. The junction had 6 bases not matched to a gene; V was cut back by 0 bases and J by 6 bases. Looked up from germline, CDR1 is MNHNY and CDR2 is SVGAGI (reference sequence). The CDR3 nucleotides read TGTGCCAGCAGTTACTCGCGTGAGGGACAGGGAAACATTCAGTACTTC. Its protein product is CASSYSREGQGNIQYF.

This clonotype has ten or more counts. The chain links TRBV7-8 to TRBJ2-6; no reliable D call. CDR3 size: 17 residues. The germline V and J ends were trimmed by 3 bases and 1 base, with 13 bases remaining between them. CDR1 is SGHVS, CDR2 FQNEAQ, per germline. The CDR3 spells CASSFGLLPSGANVLTF. CDR3 in DNA: TGTGCCAGCAGCTTTGGTCTACTTCCTTCTGGGGCCAACGTCCTGACTTTC.

The chain carries TRBV25-1 and TRBJ2-1; no clear D gene. Germline-derived CDR1 and CDR2 are MGHDK and SYGVNS. CDR3 length: 11 residues. V dropped 5 bases and J dropped 7 bases, with 6 bases sitting between them. The CDR3 region is CASSWANEQFF. DNA for the CDR3: TGTGCCAGCAGTTGGGCTAATGAGCAGTTCTTC.

This clonotype was seen only a few times. The chain's CDR3 is CSARVNPNRNFAYEQYF. CDR3 nucleotide sequence: TGCAGTGCTAGAGTTAACCCAAACAGGAACTTCGCCTACGAGCAGTACTTC. The chain is built from TRBV20-1 and TRBJ2-7; the D gene is possibly TRBD1 (5 bases). Germline CDR1 DFQATT, CDR2 SNEGSKA (reference sequence). Trimming left V 1 base short and J 2 bases short, with 21 bases between. The CDR3 runs 17 residues.

The chain carries TRBV4-1 and TRBJ1-5; 9 bases match TRBD1. The V gene's germline CDR1 is MGHRA and CDR2 YSYEKL. The CDR3 covers 15 residues. Losses at the gene ends were 4 bases for V and 4 bases for J; bases not matched to a gene: 5. The CDR3 is CASSLTDRGNQPQHF. The DNA of the CDR3 is TGCGCCAGCAGCCTTACCGACAGGGGGAATCAGCCCCAGCATTTT.

The CDR3 region is CASSQQDYYEQYF. For the CDR3, the DNA is TGCGCCAGCAGCCAACAAGACTACTACGAGCAGTACTTC. V gene TRBV4-1 combines with J gene TRBJ2-7; possibly TRBD2 for D (5 bases). The germline gives CDR1 MGHRA, CDR2 YSYEKL. This CDR3 contains 13 residues. V gave up 2 bases and J gave up 3 bases, with 8 bases separating them.

J is TRBJ2-7 and V is TRBV6-5; D not certain. The end of the DNA aligns better with TRBJ2-4, so the J call may be wrong. From germline, CDR1 is MNHEY and CDR2 SVGAGI. The CDR3 consists of 14 residues. The CDR3 nucleotides read TGTGCCAGCAGAAACAGTGGAGCCAAAAACATTCAGTACTTC. This sequence encodes CASRNSGAKNIQYF.

DNA for the CDR3: TGCGCCAGCAGCTTGGGTGGGACAAGTAGATCCTACGAGCAGTACTTC. It encodes CASSLGGTSRSYEQYF. This rearrangement joins TRBV5-1 to TRBJ2-7, with D maybe TRBD1 (6 bases). This CDR3 has 16 amino acids. Germline V gene lookup returns CDR1 SGHRS and CDR2 YFSETQ. The V and J ends lost 0 bases and 1 base respectively, with 14 bases between them.

The table lists this clonotype with a few counts. The CDR3 is CASKRNRGRTQCRFYEQYF. In DNA form, the CDR3 reads TGTGCCAGCAAGAGGAACAGGGGGCGAACCCAATGCCGTTTCTACGAGCAGTACTTC. The chain carries TRBV3-1 and TRBJ2-7; 9 nucleotides agree with TRBD1. The CDR3 sequence is 19 residues long. Germline assignment: CDR1 LGHDT and CDR2 YNNKEL (reference sequence). V was pared by 7 bases and J by 3 bases, with 22 bases of the junction left unmatched.

This clonotype has at least ten counts. The chain couples TRBV2 to TRBJ2-1; D is possibly TRBD2 (7 bases). The V gene lost 9 bases and the J gene lost 5 bases, with 17 bases spanning the gap. The CDR3 runs 14 residues. The germline V gene has CDR1 SNHLY and CDR2 FYNNEI. CDR3 amino acids: CASNSRGADNEQFF. For the CDR3, the DNA is TGTGCCAGTAATAGCCGGGGGGCGGACAATGAGCAGTTCTTC.

V and J are TRBV7-9 and TRBJ2-3, with D unresolved. The CDR3 runs to 15 residues. The V and J ends lost 2 bases and 0 bases respectively, with 9 bases between them. The V gene's germline CDR1 is SEHNR and CDR2 FQNEAQ (reference sequence). The CDR3 sequence: CASSLWIISTDTQYF. The CDR3 DNA sequence: TGTGCCAGCAGCTTATGGATCATAAGCACAGATACGCAGTATTTT.

This rearrangement joins TRBV12-3 or TRBV12-4 to TRBJ1-2; 7 bases match TRBD1. The trim removed 8 bases at V and 4 bases at J, leaving 13 bases unmatched. The CDR3 sequence is 15 residues long. CDR3 residues: CASGAGQAKLYGYTF. CDR3 in DNA: TGTGCCAGCGGGGCCGGACAGGCGAAACTCTATGGCTACACCTTC.

This clonotype was counted between two and nine times. The chain links TRBV4-1 to TRBJ2-7, with 9 bases matching TRBD2. This CDR3 has 15 amino acids. Trimming took 0 bases from V and 4 from J; bases not matched to a gene: 4. Germline assignment: CDR1 MGHRA and CDR2 YSYEKL. CDR3 sequence (DNA): TGCGCCAGCAGCCAAGAACTAGCGGGTCTTTACGAGCAGTACTTC. This translates into CASSQELAGLYEQYF.

The V and J genes are TRBV6-1 and TRBJ2-3; 10 nucleotides line up with TRBD1. Trimming at V came to 7 bases and at J to 0 bases, leaving 4 bases not matched to a gene. The CDR3 contains 15 residues. Germline CDR1 MNHNS, CDR2 SASEGT. CDR3 region: CASTAGQGSTDTQYF. CDR3 bases: TGTGCCAGCACCGCGGGACAGGGGAGCACAGATACGCAGTATTTT.

This clonotype showed up many times. This sequence joins TRBV5-1 and TRBJ1-1; the D gene is possibly TRBD1 (5 bases). The CDR3 runs to 15 residues. From germline, CDR1 is SGHRS and CDR2 YFSETQ. Trimming removed 1 base from V and 6 bases from J, with 16 bases in between. The CDR3 is CASSLRGKGSAEAFF. The CDR3 DNA is TGCGCCAGCAGCTTGAGGGGAAAGGGGAGCGCTGAAGCTTTCTTT.

This clonotype was seen only a few times. CDR3 loop: CASSLELAGGPSTDTQYF. Here the CDR3 DNA reads TGCGCCAGCAGCTTAGAGCTAGCGGGGGGGCCCAGCACAGATACGCAGTATTTT. The chain has TRBV5-1 and TRBJ2-3; 12 bases align to TRBD2. The germline V gene encodes CDR1 SGHRS and CDR2 YFSETQ. The CDR3 covers 18 residues. The V segment lost 2 bases and the J segment 0 bases; nucleotides outside the gene matches: 7.

V and J are TRBV6-5 and TRBJ2-1, with unresolved D. V was shortened by 2 bases and J by 3 bases, with 11 bases between the two germline ends. This CDR3 is built from 15 residues. Germline values: CDR1 MNHEY, CDR2 SVGAGI. The CDR3 here is CASSYGEAGYNEQFF. CDR3 nucleotide sequence: TGTGCCAGCAGTTACGGCGAGGCCGGCTACAATGAGCAGTTCTTC.

V is TRBV14 and J is TRBJ1-2, with 8 bases that match TRBD1. Germline CDR1 is SGHDN and CDR2 is FVKESK. The CDR3 runs to 14 residues. The junction had 5 bases not matched to a gene; V was cut back by 4 bases and J by 4 bases. CDR3 nucleotide sequence: TGTGCCAGCAGCCGAACAACAGGGGGCTATGGCTACACCTTC. Residues: CASSRTTGGYGYTF.

The chain employs TRBV6-1 and TRBJ2-3; D is undetermined. This CDR3 has 14 amino acids. Germline CDR1 reads MNHNS; CDR2 reads SASEGT. The V and J ends lost 1 base and 2 bases respectively, with 7 bases between them. The CDR3: CASSEGPVTDTQYF. The CDR3, as DNA: TGTGCCAGCAGTGAAGGACCGGTCACAGATACGCAGTATTTT.

The chain combines TRBV9 with TRBJ1-1; D remains ambiguous. Trimming removed 3 bases at V and 4 bases at J, with 16 bases between. Germline V lookup: CDR1 SGDLS, CDR2 YYNGEE. This CDR3 region has 15 residues. CDR3 region: CASSARGGLGTEAFF. CDR3 in DNA: TGTGCCAGCAGCGCTCGGGGAGGCTTGGGCACTGAAGCTTTCTTT.

The chain employs TRBV5-1 and TRBJ2-4; 7 bases are shared with TRBD2. The CDR3 consists of 17 residues. Unmatched junction bases numbered 12, after V lost 6 bases and J lost 0 bases. Germline V gene lookup returns CDR1 SGHRS and CDR2 YFSETQ. The CDR3 spells CASTAEWGGRAKNIQYF. The DNA of the CDR3 is TGCGCCAGCACCGCGGAATGGGGGGGAAGAGCCAAAAACATTCAGTACTTC.

The chain combines TRBV24-1 with TRBJ1-5; no clear D. Germline V gene data show CDR1 as KGHDR and CDR2 as SFDVKD. Trimming removed 5 bases at V and 4 bases at J, with 14 bases between. This CDR3 contains 15 residues. This chain's CDR3 is CATSASGVENQPQHF. The DNA of the CDR3 is TGTGCCACCAGTGCCTCCGGGGTGGAGAATCAGCCCCAGCATTTT.

As for this clonotype: It may be a read error: a sequence one base away is much more abundant. The chain couples TRBV7-2 to TRBJ2-3; maybe TRBD1 (5 bases). Per germline, CDR1 SGHTA and CDR2 FQGNSA. The CDR3 is 16 amino acids. The CDR3 nucleotides read TGTGCCAGCAGCCTCAGTCCAGCAGGGAATACAGATGCGCAGTATTTT. Residues: CASSLSPAGNTDAQYF. Looking up the rest from reference TRBV7-2 and TRBJ2-3 gives the full variable domain: GAGVSQSPSNKVTEKGKDVELRCDPISGHTALYWYRQSLGQGLEFLIYFQGNSAPDKSGLPSDRFSAERTGGSVSTLTIQRTQQEDSAVYLCASSLSPAGNTDAQYFGPGTRLTVL.

V and J are TRBV2 and TRBJ2-2, with D possibly matching TRBD1 (6 bases). Germline CDR1 reads SNHLY; CDR2 reads FYNNEI. The V end was cut by 6 bases, the J end by 3 bases, with 14 bases between. The CDR3 covers 15 residues. CDR3 sequence (DNA): TGTGCCAGCAGGGGCTCTGGACAGCACACCGGGGAGCTGTTTTTT. Protein: CASRGSGQHTGELFF.

There are a few counts of this clonotype. This chain joins TRBV30 and TRBJ2-1; D unclear. V gave up 4 bases and J gave up 6 bases, with 22 bases separating them. The CDR3 length is 16 residues. Germline V CDR1 and CDR2: GTSNPN, SVGIG (reference sequence). CDR3 sequence (DNA): TGTGCCTGGACCCAAAGCCGGGTCCTAAAATTCAATGAGCAGTTCTTC. Translated: CAWTQSRVLKFNEQFF.

V usage is TRBV25-1 and J usage is TRBJ1-2, with a possible D match to TRBD1 (5 bases). Per the germline V gene, CDR1 is MGHDK and CDR2 is SYGVNS. CDR3 size: 16 residues. V was clipped by 1 base and J by 3 bases, with 15 bases between them. DNA of the CDR3: TGTGCCAGCAGTGAATCGGTCAGGGAAACCGACTATGGCTACACCTTC. As protein: CASSESVRETDYGYTF.